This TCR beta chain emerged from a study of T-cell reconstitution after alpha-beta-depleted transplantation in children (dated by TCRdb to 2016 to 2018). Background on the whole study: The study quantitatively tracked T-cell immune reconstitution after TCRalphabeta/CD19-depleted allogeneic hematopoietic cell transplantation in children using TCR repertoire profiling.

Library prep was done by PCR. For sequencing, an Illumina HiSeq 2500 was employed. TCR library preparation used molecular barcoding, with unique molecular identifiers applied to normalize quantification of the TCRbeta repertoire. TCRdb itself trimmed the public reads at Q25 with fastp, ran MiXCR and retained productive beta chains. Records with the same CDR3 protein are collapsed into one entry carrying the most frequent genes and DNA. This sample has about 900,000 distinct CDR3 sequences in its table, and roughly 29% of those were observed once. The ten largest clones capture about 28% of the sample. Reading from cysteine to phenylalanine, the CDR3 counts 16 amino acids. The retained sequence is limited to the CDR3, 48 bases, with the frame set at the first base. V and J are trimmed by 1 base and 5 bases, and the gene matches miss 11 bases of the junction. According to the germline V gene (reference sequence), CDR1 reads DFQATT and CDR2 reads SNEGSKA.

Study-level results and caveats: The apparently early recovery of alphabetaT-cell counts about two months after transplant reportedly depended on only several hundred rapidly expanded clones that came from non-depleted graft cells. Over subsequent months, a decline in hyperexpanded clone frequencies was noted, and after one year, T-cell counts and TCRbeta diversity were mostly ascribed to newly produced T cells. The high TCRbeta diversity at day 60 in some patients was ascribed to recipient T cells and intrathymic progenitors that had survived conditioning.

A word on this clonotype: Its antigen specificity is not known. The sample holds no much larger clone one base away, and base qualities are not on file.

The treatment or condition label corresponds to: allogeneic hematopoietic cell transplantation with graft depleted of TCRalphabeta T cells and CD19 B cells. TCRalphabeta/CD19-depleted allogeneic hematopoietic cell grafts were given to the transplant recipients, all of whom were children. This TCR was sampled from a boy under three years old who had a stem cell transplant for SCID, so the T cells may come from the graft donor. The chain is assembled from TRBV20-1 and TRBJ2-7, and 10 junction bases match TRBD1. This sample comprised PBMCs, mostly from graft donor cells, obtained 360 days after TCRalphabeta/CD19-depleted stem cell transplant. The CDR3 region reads CSARVRQGAKWDEQYF. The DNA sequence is TGCAGTGCTAGAGTTCGACAGGGGGCAAAATGGGACGAGCAGTACTTC.